This is a list of T cell receptor beta chains from one sample in a study of coeliac disease. Sequencing was performed with immunoSEQ multiplex PCR; in TCRdb, only in-frame clones are kept and a portion is missing. The repertoire holds just over 1,500 clones, 64% seen once, with 25% to 30% in the top ten. Sequencing input: intraepithelial lymphocytes from the gut. These receptor sequences come from a woman aged 45-65 years with celiac disease on a gluten-free diet. CDR3s include the opening cysteine and the closing phenylalanine or tryptophan. Each record gives: J gene, clone size, V gene, D gene, CDR3 DNA, CDR3 protein. The D gene is left open where the match is weak. The size field is filled for only some rows; it gives once, few, many or a size class.

TRBJ1-5 | - | TRBV27 | - | TGTGCCAGCAGACCCGATGTACAGAGCAATCAGCCCCAGCATTTT | CASRPDVQSNQPQHF
TRBJ1-2 | - | TRBV28 | - | TGTGCCAGCAGCTTCTCGTTTGGGGGGAACTATGGCTACACCTTC | CASSFSFGGNYGYTF
TRBJ1-3 | - | TRBV4-1 | - | TGCGCCAGCAGCCAAGATGAGGGATTCGGCATATATTTT | CASSQDEGFGIYF
TRBJ1-4 | - | TRBV10-1 | TRBD1 | TGCGCCAGCAGTGAGTCCGGACAGGGAGGAAAACTGTTTTTT | CASSESGQGGKLFF
TRBJ2-3 | - | TRBV6-1 | - | TGTGCCAGCAGCTCGGGACACCGGGGAGATACGCAGTATTTT | CASSSGHRGDTQYF
TRBJ1-2 | once | TRBV7-8 | TRBD1 | TGTGCCAGCAGCGTAATGTCCGCGGGACAGGATGGCTACACCTTC | CASSVMSAGQDGYTF
TRBJ2-7 | once | TRBV27 | TRBD1 | TGTGCCAGCAAGGGGACAGGGAGCCACGAGCAGTACTTC | CASKGTGSHEQYF
TRBJ1-4 | large | TRBV19 | TRBD1 | TGTGCCAGTAGTATATACCGAGACAGGGAAAGTGAAAAACTGTTTTTT | CASSIYRDRESEKLFF
TRBJ2-1 | - | TRBV27 | - | TGTGCCAGCAGTTTAGCGGTAGGCAATGAGCAGTTCTTC | CASSLAVGNEQFF
TRBJ1-2 | - | TRBV19 | TRBD1 | TGTGCCAGCCAGACAGGGCCTTTCTATGGCTACACCTTC | CASQTGPFYGYTF
TRBJ2-1 | large | TRBV4-1 | TRBD1 | TGCGCCAGCAGCCAAGAAAGGACAGGGTTACAATACGAGCAGTTCTTC | CASSQERTGLQYEQFF
TRBJ1-6 | - | TRBV28 | - | TGTGCCAGCAGTCCTCCCGGGGGCTCCTATAATTCACCCCTCCACTTT | CASSPPGGSYNSPLHF
TRBJ2-4 | - | TRBV5-6 | - | TGTGCCAGCAGCCTTCCGGGGTCGGCCAAAAACATTCAGTACTTC | CASSLPGSAKNIQYF
TRBJ1-2 | - | TRBV23-1 | - | TGCGCCAGCAGTCACCACTCTGAACGAATCTATGGCTACACCTTC | CASSHHSERIYGYTF
TRBJ2-3 | once | TRBV7-6 | TRBD1 | TGTGCCAGCAGCTACCTAACACGCTTGACAGGGGGCAAGTATTTT | CASSYLTRLTGGKYF
TRBJ2-6 | once | TRBV6-4 | - | TGTGCCAGCAGTTTACCTAGCTCACGACAAAGTCGGGCCAACGTCCTGACTTTC | CASSLPSSRQSRANVLTF
TRBJ1-5 | - | TRBV19 | - | TGTGCCAGTAGTATCTTGGGCAGGGGAAGTCAGCCCCAGCATTTT | CASSILGRGSQPQHF
TRBJ2-2 | few | TRBV6-5 | - | TGTGCCAGCAGTTACGTGGGGGCGCTCCCCGGGGAGCTGTTTTTT | CASSYVGALPGELFF
TRBJ1-1 | large | TRBV27 | - | TGTGCCAGCAGTCCCCCTCTCGGGGATATGAACACTGAAGCTTTCTTT | CASSPPLGDMNTEAFF
TRBJ1-2 | - | TRBV19 | TRBD1 | TGTGCCAGTAGTCCTCGGACAGGTGCTAACTATGGCTACACCTTC | CASSPRTGANYGYTF
TRBJ1-4 | once | TRBV12-5 | - | TGTGCTAGTGGGCAGGGGCTGGATGAAAAACTGTTTTTT | CASGQGLDEKLFF
TRBJ1-1 | once | TRBV7-9 | TRBD1 | TGTGCCAGCAGCCTGGGACAGTCTAACACTGAAGCTTTCTTT | CASSLGQSNTEAFF
TRBJ2-3 | - | TRBV7-7 | - | TGTGCCAGCAGCCCAAACATCGAGGAAGATACGCAGTATTTT | CASSPNIEEDTQYF
TRBJ1-5 | - | TRBV5-8 | TRBD1 | TGTGCCAGCAGCTCGGGGGGGCATAGACAGGGTGATCAGCCCCAGCATTTT | CASSSGGHRQGDQPQHF
TRBJ1-4 | - | TRBV5-5 | - | TGTGCCAGCAGCTTGATCACATTGTCGGAAAAACTGTTTTTT | CASSLITLSEKLFF
TRBJ1-3 | few | TRBV5-3 | - | TGTGCCAGAAGCTCTGGACAGCACTCTGGAAACACCATATATTTT | CARSSGQHSGNTIYF
TRBJ2-3 | - | TRBV5-1 | TRBD2 | TGCGCCAGCAGCTTGAGTTCTAGCGGGGGCCTCACAGATACGCAGTATTTT | CASSLSSSGGLTDTQYF
TRBJ1-1 | - | TRBV29-1 | - | TGCAGCGTTGAGGGCCTGAACACTGAAGCTTTCTTT | CSVEGLNTEAFF
TRBJ2-3 | once | TRBV7-9 | - | TGTGCCAGCAGCTTACCAATAGGGGGGGCCTTGAGCACAGATACGCAGTATTTT | CASSLPIGGALSTDTQYF
TRBJ2-1 | - | TRBV27 | TRBD1 | TGTGCCAGCAGTTACATACCGGGACAGGGATACAATGAGCAGTTCTTC | CASSYIPGQGYNEQFF
TRBJ1-1 | - | TRBV10-3 | - | TGTGCCATCAGTGAGTCGACTCCAGGGGTTGTTGAAGCTTTCTTT | CAISESTPGVVEAFF
TRBJ2-3 | - | TRBV4-1 | - | TGCGCCAGCAGCCTCCTCCTACGCACCGCTAGGCCGGATACGCAGTATTTT | CASSLLLRTARPDTQYF
TRBJ2-7 | - | TRBV28 | - | TGTGCCAGCAGGCTGGACGGGGACTCCTACGAGCAGTACTTC | CASRLDGDSYEQYF
TRBJ1-3 | once | TRBV7-8 | TRBD1 | TGTGCCAGCAGCCACAGGGGGTCTGGAAACACCATATATTTT | CASSHRGSGNTIYF
TRBJ1-4 | once | TRBV9 | - | TGTGCCAGCAGCGTAGGAGGTGGGAATGAAAAACTGTTTTTT | CASSVGGGNEKLFF
TRBJ1-1 | - | TRBV7-9 | TRBD1 | TGTGCCAGCAGCTACGAGGGACAGTACTCGGCTGAAGCTTTCTTT | CASSYEGQYSAEAFF
TRBJ2-1 | - | TRBV7-3 | TRBD2 | TGTGCCAGCAGCTTAAATCCGGGGGGGCGGAATGAGCAGTTCTTC | CASSLNPGGRNEQFF
TRBJ1-2 | - | TRBV19 | TRBD1 | TGTGCCAGTAGTCCGGAAACCGGGACAGGGTTCTATGGCTACACCTTC | CASSPETGTGFYGYTF
TRBJ2-4 | - | TRBV5-1 | TRBD2 | TGCGCCAGCAGCGACGGGGCGGGGGGGCCCGCCAAAAACATTCAGTACTTC | CASSDGAGGPAKNIQYF
TRBJ2-7 | - | TRBV29-1 | - | TGCAGCGTTGATTTTACAGGCTCCAACGAGCAGTACTTC | CSVDFTGSNEQYF
TRBJ1-4 | - | TRBV4-2 | - | TGTGCCAGCAGCCAATGGCCGGGGTGGGGGCAGAATGAAAAACTGTTTTTT | CASSQWPGWGQNEKLFF
TRBJ1-2 | - | TRBV15 | - | TGTGCCACCAGCGTCACAGGGATGGGAGGCTACACCTTC | CATSVTGMGGYTF
TRBJ2-5 | few | TRBV7-2 | TRBD2 | TGTGCCAGCAGCTTAGGGTATTCGCGGGGGGGCGGTCGGGAGACCCAGTACTTC | CASSLGYSRGGGRETQYF
TRBJ2-7 | large | TRBV7-9 | - | TGTGCCAGCAGTTATACAGGGAGAGACGACGAGCAGTACTTC | CASSYTGRDDEQYF
TRBJ1-2 | - | TRBV7-2 | - | TGTGCCAGCAGCTTAGCTAGGTCAGGGGTGGCCTATGGCTACACCTTC | CASSLARSGVAYGYTF
TRBJ2-7 | hyperexpanded | TRBV5-6 | - | TGTGCCAGCAGCTTGGACAGTCTGACCTCCGAGCAGTACTTC | CASSLDSLTSEQYF
TRBJ1-1 | - | TRBV5-4 | - | TGTGCCAGCAGCTTGGGGCAGGAAAACACTGAAGCTTTCTTT | CASSLGQENTEAFF
TRBJ1-2 | - | TRBV30 | - | TGTGCCTGGAGTAGAGGGGACAAGGGCTATGGCTACACCTTC | CAWSRGDKGYGYTF
TRBJ2-7 | few | TRBV15 | - | TGTGCCACCAGCAGAAATACTCGACGGGGAGACGAGCAGTACTTC | CATSRNTRRGDEQYF
TRBJ1-6 | few | TRBV19 | - | TGTGCCAGTTCGATGATAGCAGCCTCCTCACCCCTCCACTTT | CASSMIAASSPLHF
TRBJ2-7 | - | TRBV11-2 | - | TGTGCCAGCAGCTTAGAGGTGGGGGGATACGAGCAGTACTTC | CASSLEVGGYEQYF
TRBJ1-2 | - | TRBV14 | TRBD1 | TGTGCCAGCAGCTCGACAGGGGGCAACTATGGCTACACCTTC | CASSSTGGNYGYTF
TRBJ2-5 | - | TRBV11-3 | - | TGTGCCAGCAGCTTAGTTGAAATACAAGAAGAGACCCAGTACTTC | CASSLVEIQEETQYF
TRBJ2-3 | - | TRBV11-1 | - | TGTGCCAGCAGCTCCCTCAAGAGCGCTCCGGGAGAAGATACGCAGTATTTT | CASSSLKSAPGEDTQYF
TRBJ1-5 | few | TRBV5-4 | - | TGTGCCAGCAGCTCGGGTGGGGCTGGGGATCAGCCCCAGCATTTT | CASSSGGAGDQPQHF
TRBJ1-4 | - | TRBV7-9 | - | TGTGCCAGCAGCCGTAAGGGGCGCACTAATGAAAAACTGTTTTTT | CASSRKGRTNEKLFF
TRBJ2-1 | few | TRBV2 | TRBD2 | TGTGCCAGCAGTGAAGTATTCCGCGGGACTAGCGGGGGTGCTGAGCAGTTCTTC | CASSEVFRGTSGGAEQFF
TRBJ1-2 | - | TRBV7-2 | TRBD1 | TGTGCCAGCAGCTCGCGGACAGGCCCTTATGGCTACACCTTC | CASSSRTGPYGYTF
TRBJ2-7 | few | TRBV4-3 | - | TGCGCCAGCAGCCAAGACGGGGGGCTGTCTATCAGCTCCTACGAGCAGTACTTC | CASSQDGGLSISSYEQYF